This T cell receptor beta chain was recorded in a study of identical twins. Findings of the study overall: Weaker excess twin sharing was observed in beta out-of-frame sequences.

About this clonotype itself: Its antigen is not identified.

There were only healthy Caucasians among the donors. Template switching (which added a universal primer site) was used, and cDNA carried unique molecular identifiers. TCRdb used MiXCR to reprocess the 5' RACE reads, holding one entry per CDR3 protein. Of around 480,000 distinct CDR3 sequences in the sample, about 14% were seen once. The germline V gene has CDR1 SGHVS and CDR2 FQNEAQ. The CDR3 extends over 16 amino acids. Trimming removed 1 base at V and 6 bases at J, with 16 bases between. These data also formed part of another study, on yellow fever vaccine responses in identical twins.

The sequence derives from a woman aged 18-30 years in good health. The material sequenced was CD4+ T cells sorted from blood. This chain links TRBV7-8 with TRBJ2-1; D tentatively fits TRBD1 or TRBD2 (5 bases each). CDR3: CASSLVRAGRVNEQFF. The CDR3 DNA sequence: TGTGCCAGCAGCTTAGTTCGGGCAGGGAGAGTCAATGAGCAGTTCTTC.